This entry lists 4 T cell receptor beta chains sequenced from one sample in a study of blood T cell repertoires in COVID-19. Clones were read by immunoSEQ multiplex PCR, and TCRdb kept only the in-frame ones, dropping some. The sample has 300,000 to 450,000 clones; 75% to 90% are singletons. The specimen sequenced was PBMCs or T cells enriched from blood (not recorded which). These receptors originate from a man between 18 and 29 years old who had recovered from COVID-19.

This sequence joins TRBV10-3 and TRBJ1-5; TRBD1 is a possible D gene (5 bases). CDR1 is ENHRY and CDR2 is SYGVKD in the germline V gene. V was clipped by 2 bases and J by 1 base, with 9 bases between them. This CDR3 comprises 15 residues. The CDR3 sequence: CAISEIGGSNQPQHF. The CDR3 nucleotides are TGTGCCATCAGTGAGATCGGGGGGAGCAATCAGCCCCAGCATTTT.

The chain recombines TRBV5-8 with TRBJ1-1, with D maybe TRBD1 (5 bases). CDR1 and CDR2 from the germline V gene are SGHTS and YDEGEE. V shed 4 bases and J shed 1 base, with 8 bases lying between them. CDR3 length: 13 amino acids. Here the CDR3 reads CASSVDRNTEAFF. The CDR3 nucleotides are TGTGCCAGCAGCGTCGACAGGAACACTGAAGCTTTCTTT.

The chain links TRBV7-2 to TRBJ1-5; maybe TRBD1 (6 bases). V dropped 4 bases and J dropped 7 bases, with 20 bases sitting between them. This CDR3 has 16 amino acids. Germline values: CDR1 SGHTA, CDR2 FQGNSA. The CDR3 sequence is CASSSRLTGFGQPQHF. In nucleotides, the CDR3 is TGTGCCAGCAGCTCCCGCCTAACAGGGTTTGGGCAGCCCCAGCATTTT.

V usage is TRBV3-1 (or the pseudogene TRBV3-2) and J usage is TRBJ2-7, with D tentatively TRBD1 (5 bases). The CDR3 extends over 15 amino acids. Deletions cut 1 base from V and 4 bases from J, with 14 bases between. The germline V gene encodes CDR1 LGHDT and CDR2 YNNKEL (reference sequence). CDR3 region: CASSQVMDILYEQYF. CDR3 coding DNA: TGTGCCAGCAGCCAAGTCATGGACATCCTTTACGAGCAGTACTTC.